The 17 T cell receptor beta chains below come from one sample, sequenced in a study of OX40 agonist ivuxolimab in advanced cancers. Profiling relied on immunoSEQ multiplex PCR, and the TCRdb table lists in-frame clones only, not all of them. The table has 65,000 to 70,000 clones, around 87% seen once. The specimen comprised CD4+ or CD8+ T cells sorted from blood, sampled in a trial of the OX40 agonist ivuxolimab. The receptors originated from an adult with an advanced solid tumor such as melanoma, head and neck, liver or kidney cancer.

The genes are TRBV6-1 and TRBJ2-3; no firm D call. Trimming shortened V by 2 bases and J by 4 bases, and 10 bases separated the two germline ends. Germline CDR1 is MNHNS and CDR2 is SASEGT. This CDR3 region has 14 residues. This CDR3 is CASSESRNADTQYF. CDR3 sequence (DNA): TGTGCCAGCAGTGAAAGCAGAAATGCAGATACGCAGTATTTT.

The count of this clone is one. The CDR3 nucleotides read TGTGCCAGCAGCTTAGCGGGCAAATCCTACGAGCAGTACTTC. This sequence encodes CASSLAGKSYEQYF. The rearrangement joins TRBV7-2 to TRBJ2-7, with unresolved D. This CDR3 is 14 amino acids long. Germline assignment: CDR1 SGHTA and CDR2 FQGNSA. Trimming pared 0 bases from V and 1 base from J, leaving 7 bases between.

The rearrangement links TRBV2 to TRBJ2-7; 10 bases are shared with TRBD1. Trimming took 6 bases from V and 6 from J; bases not matched to a gene: 8. CDR3 length equals 14 residues. Germline V CDR1 and CDR2: SNHLY, FYNNEI. This CDR3 is CASRALGQGVEQYF. The CDR3 DNA is TGTGCCAGCAGAGCGCTAGGACAGGGGGTCGAGCAGTACTTC.

V usage is TRBV19 and J usage is TRBJ1-1; D possibly corresponds to TRBD1 (5 bases). V was shortened by 5 bases and J by 6 bases, with 10 bases between the two germline ends. This CDR3 is 12 amino acids long. Germline-derived CDR1 and CDR2 are LNHDA and SQIVND (reference sequence). This CDR3 reads CASSGRVSEAFF. The CDR3 bases are TGTGCCAGTAGTGGCAGGGTATCTGAAGCTTTCTTT.

CDR3 nucleotides: TGTGCCTGGGCTGACAGGCTCCGGGGAAACACCATATATTTT. It specifies CAWADRLRGNTIYF. The rearrangement links TRBV30 to TRBJ1-3; possibly TRBD1 for D (6 bases). CDR3 length: 14 residues. CDR1 is GTSNPN and CDR2 is SVGIG in the germline V gene (reference sequence). Deletions cut 5 bases from V and 4 bases from J, with 15 bases between.

This chain uses TRBV15 with TRBJ2-3; D remains unclear. Germline CDR1 LNHNV, CDR2 YYDKDF (reference sequence). This CDR3 contains 14 residues. V shed 3 bases and J shed 6 bases, with 13 bases lying between them. CDR3 in DNA: TGTGCCACCAGCAGTCCTCGAGATTTGGATACGCAGTATTTT. The encoded protein is CATSSPRDLDTQYF.

The chain couples TRBV13 to TRBJ2-3; maybe TRBD1 (6 bases). The CDR3 has 16 residues. V lost 4 bases, J lost 6 bases, and 20 bases lay in between. Germline CDR1 PRHDT, CDR2 FYEKMQ (reference sequence). CDR3 in amino acids: CASSSRTVGRFDTQYF. DNA for the CDR3: TGTGCCAGCAGCTCAAGGACAGTAGGGCGTTTCGATACGCAGTATTTT.

The chain is built from TRBV4-1 and TRBJ2-2; TRBD1 or TRBD2 may be the D gene (5 bases each). Trimming stripped 1 base from V and 5 bases from J, with 17 bases between. The V gene's germline CDR1 is MGHRA and CDR2 YSYEKL. CDR3 size: 17 residues. The CDR3 region is CASSQVGRGSGTGELFF. CDR3 nucleotide sequence: TGCGCCAGCAGCCAAGTCGGACGGGGCTCAGGGACCGGGGAGCTGTTTTTT.

The chain couples TRBV2 to TRBJ1-2; 9 bases line up with TRBD1. From germline, CDR1 is SNHLY and CDR2 FYNNEI. The CDR3 is 14 amino acids. V gave up 7 bases and J gave up 6 bases; unmatched junction bases: 9. CDR3 loop: CASKTGQGVHGYTF. For the CDR3, the DNA is TGTGCCAGCAAGACGGGACAGGGTGTCCATGGCTACACCTTC.

V and J are TRBV7-3 and TRBJ2-3; TRBD2 is a possible D gene (6 bases). Trimming removed 4 bases from V and 4 bases from J, with 9 bases in between. Germline CDR1 SGHTA, CDR2 FQGTGA. This CDR3 region has 13 residues. CDR3: CASSSSGPDTQYF. Written as DNA, the CDR3 is TGTGCCAGCAGCTCGAGCGGGCCAGATACGCAGTATTTT.

The genes are TRBV9 and TRBJ1-6, with 7 bases that match TRBD1. The CDR3 is made up of 15 amino acids. Germline trimming cut 4 bases from V and 3 bases from J; bases unmatched to any gene: 4. Germline CDR1 is SGDLS and CDR2 is YYNGEE. CDR3 region: CASSPRDSYNSPLHF. CDR3 DNA sequence: TGTGCCAGCAGCCCGCGGGACAGCTATAATTCACCCCTCCACTTT.

This chain links TRBV15 with TRBJ2-7; D is possibly TRBD1 or TRBD2 (7 bases each). Germline lookup yields CDR1 LNHNV and CDR2 YYDKDF (reference sequence). The CDR3 consists of 16 residues. Trimming removed 1 base from V and 0 bases from J, with 13 bases in between. DNA for the CDR3: TGTGCCACCAGCAGAGGGGACAGCGGGGTCTCCTACGAGCAGTACTTC. Residues: CATSRGDSGVSYEQYF. Based on the CDR3 plus reference TRBV15 and TRBJ2-7, the full variable domain is DAMVIQNPRYQVTQFGKPVTLSCSQTLNHNVMYWYQQKSSQAPKLLFHYYDKDFNNEADTPDNFQSRRPNTSFCFLDIRSPGLGDTAMYLCATSRGDSGVSYEQYFGPGTRLTVT.

This clone was seen just once. CDR3 coding DNA: TGTGCCAGCCGTCGACGGGGTTTGGGGAATCAGCCCCAGCATTTT. It is translated as CASRRRGLGNQPQHF. V is TRBV5-8 and J is TRBJ1-5; no reliable D call. Trimming shortened V by 7 bases and J by 4 bases, and 18 bases separated the two germline ends. There are 15 residues in the CDR3. Germline V gene sequence: CDR1 SGHTS, CDR2 YDEGEE.

V gene TRBV18 combines with J gene TRBJ2-5; TRBD2 aligns across 10 bases. With 0 bases clipped from V and 3 bases from J, the junction kept 1 base outside the gene matches. Germline lookup yields CDR1 KGHSH and CDR2 LQKENI. The CDR3 totals 15 residues. In DNA form, the CDR3 reads TGTGCCAGCTCACCACCGAGCGGGGGGGAAGAGACCCAGTACTTC. This sequence encodes CASSPPSGGEETQYF.

The V and J genes are TRBV11-2 and TRBJ1-1, with a tentative D call TRBD1 (5 bases). This CDR3 has 13 amino acids. In germline, CDR1 is SGHAT, CDR2 FQNNGV. With 3 bases removed from V and 8 bases from J, the gap between germline ends came to 13 bases. In nucleotides, the CDR3 is TGTGCCAGCAGCTTGGCGGGAGGGGCGGAAGCTTTCTTT. It encodes CASSLAGGAEAFF.

The chain is built from TRBV10-3 and TRBJ1-1, with a tentative D call TRBD1 (5 bases). The germline V and J ends were trimmed by 6 bases and 0 bases, with 14 bases remaining between them. This CDR3 contains 15 residues. Germline CDR1 and CDR2: ENHRY and SYGVKD. DNA for the CDR3: TGTGCCATCAGCCGGGTTACGGGGCTGAACACTGAAGCTTTCTTT. Protein sequence: CAISRVTGLNTEAFF.

The chain couples TRBV10-3 to TRBJ2-1; 7 nucleotides match TRBD2. This CDR3 has 17 amino acids. From germline, CDR1 is ENHRY and CDR2 SYGVKD. Trimming took 7 bases from V and 1 from J; bases not matched to a gene: 13. The CDR3 region is CAIKPRPSLASYNEQFF. The CDR3 coding sequence is TGTGCCATCAAACCCCGCCCCTCACTAGCGTCCTACAATGAGCAGTTCTTC.